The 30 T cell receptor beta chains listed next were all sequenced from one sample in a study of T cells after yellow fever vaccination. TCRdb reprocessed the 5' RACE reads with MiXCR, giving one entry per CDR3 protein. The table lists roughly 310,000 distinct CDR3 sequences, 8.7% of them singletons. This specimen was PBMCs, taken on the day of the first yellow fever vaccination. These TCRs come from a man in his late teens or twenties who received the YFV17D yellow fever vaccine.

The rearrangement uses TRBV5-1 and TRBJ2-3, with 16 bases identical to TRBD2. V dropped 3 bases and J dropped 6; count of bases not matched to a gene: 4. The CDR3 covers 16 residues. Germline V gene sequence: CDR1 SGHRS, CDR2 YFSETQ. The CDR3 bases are TGCGCCAGCAGCTCGGGACTAGCGGGGGGGCGCGATACGCAGTATTTT. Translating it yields CASSSGLAGGRDTQYF.

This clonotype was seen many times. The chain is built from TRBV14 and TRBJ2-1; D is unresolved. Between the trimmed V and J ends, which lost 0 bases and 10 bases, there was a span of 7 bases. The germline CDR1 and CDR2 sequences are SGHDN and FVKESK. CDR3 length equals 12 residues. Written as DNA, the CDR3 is TGTGCCAGCAGCCAAGAGGTCAGGGAGCAGTTCTTC. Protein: CASSQEVREQFF.

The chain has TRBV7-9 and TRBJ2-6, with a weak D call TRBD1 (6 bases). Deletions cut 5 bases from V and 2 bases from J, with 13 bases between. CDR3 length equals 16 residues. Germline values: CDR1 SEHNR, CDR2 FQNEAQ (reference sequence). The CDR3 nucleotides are TGTGCCAGCAGCGCCGACAGGCTACCTGGGGCCAACGTCCTGACTTTC. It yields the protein CASSADRLPGANVLTF.

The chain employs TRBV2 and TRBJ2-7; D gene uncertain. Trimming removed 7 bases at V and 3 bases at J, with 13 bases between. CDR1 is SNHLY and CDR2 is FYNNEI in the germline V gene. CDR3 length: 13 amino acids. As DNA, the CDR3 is TGTGCCAGCATGTATTCCGACCTCTACGAGCAGTACTTC. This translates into CASMYSDLYEQYF.

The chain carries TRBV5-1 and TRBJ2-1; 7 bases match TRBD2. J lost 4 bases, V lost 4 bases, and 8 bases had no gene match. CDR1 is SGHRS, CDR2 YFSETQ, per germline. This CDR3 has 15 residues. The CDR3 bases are TGCGCCAGCAGCGAAGCGGACGGGGGGTACAATGAGCAGTTCTTC. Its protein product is CASSEADGGYNEQFF.

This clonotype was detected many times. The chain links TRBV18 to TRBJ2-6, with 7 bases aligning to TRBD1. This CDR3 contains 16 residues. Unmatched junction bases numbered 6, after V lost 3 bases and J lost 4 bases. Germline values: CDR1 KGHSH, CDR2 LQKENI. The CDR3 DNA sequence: TGTGCCAGCTCACCGTCGACAGGGTCCGGGGCCAACGTCCTGACTTTC. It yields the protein CASSPSTGSGANVLTF.

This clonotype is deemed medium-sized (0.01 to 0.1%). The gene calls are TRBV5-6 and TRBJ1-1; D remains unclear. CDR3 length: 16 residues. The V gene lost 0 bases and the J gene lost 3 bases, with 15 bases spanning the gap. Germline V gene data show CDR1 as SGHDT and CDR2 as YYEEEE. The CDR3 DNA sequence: TGTGCCAGCAGCTTGGCCCCTGGCAGGTGGCACACTGAAGCTTTCTTT. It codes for CASSLAPGRWHTEAFF.

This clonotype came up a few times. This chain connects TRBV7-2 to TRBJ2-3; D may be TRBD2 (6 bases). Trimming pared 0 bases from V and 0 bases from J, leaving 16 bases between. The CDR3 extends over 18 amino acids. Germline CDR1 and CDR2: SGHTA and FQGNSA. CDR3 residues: CASSLASGGGLSTDTQYF. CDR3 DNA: TGTGCCAGCAGCTTAGCATCCGGGGGTGGCCTTAGCACAGATACGCAGTATTTT.

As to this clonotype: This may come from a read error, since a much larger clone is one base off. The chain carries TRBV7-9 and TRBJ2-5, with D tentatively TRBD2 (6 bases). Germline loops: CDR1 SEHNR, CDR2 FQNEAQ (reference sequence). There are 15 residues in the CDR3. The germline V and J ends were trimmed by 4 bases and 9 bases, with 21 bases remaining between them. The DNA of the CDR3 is TGTGCCAGCAGCTCCCGTACGACGGGGGTGGAGTCCCAGTACTTC. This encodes CASSSRTTGVESQYF.

CDR3 DNA sequence: TGCGCCAGCAGCCGACCCCAGGGGGGTTATAATTCACCCCTCCACTTT. Its protein product is CASSRPQGGYNSPLHF. The chain recombines TRBV4-1 with TRBJ1-6; TRBD1 matches at 7 bases. The germline CDR1 and CDR2 sequences are MGHRA and YSYEKL. This CDR3 spans 16 amino acids. Trimming removed 4 bases from V and 4 bases from J; junction bases left unmatched: 7.

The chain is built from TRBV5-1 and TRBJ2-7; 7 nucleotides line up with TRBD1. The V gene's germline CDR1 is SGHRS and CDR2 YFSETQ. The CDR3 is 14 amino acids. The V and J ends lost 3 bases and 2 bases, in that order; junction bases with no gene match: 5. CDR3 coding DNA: TGCGCCAGCAGCTCCCCCGGGACAGCCTACGAGCAGTACTTC. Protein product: CASSSPGTAYEQYF.

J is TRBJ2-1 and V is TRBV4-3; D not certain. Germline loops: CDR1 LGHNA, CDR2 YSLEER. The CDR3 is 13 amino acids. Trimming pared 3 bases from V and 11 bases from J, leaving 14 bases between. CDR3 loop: CASSQETHLQQFF. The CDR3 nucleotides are TGCGCCAGCAGCCAGGAAACTCACCTCCAGCAGTTCTTC.

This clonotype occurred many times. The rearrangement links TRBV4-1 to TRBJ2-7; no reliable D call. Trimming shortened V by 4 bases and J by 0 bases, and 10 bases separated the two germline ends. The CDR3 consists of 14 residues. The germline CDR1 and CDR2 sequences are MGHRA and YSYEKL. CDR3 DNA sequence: TGCGCCAGCAGCCGTACAGTCAGCTCCTACGAGCAGTACGTC. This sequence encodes CASSRTVSSYEQYV.

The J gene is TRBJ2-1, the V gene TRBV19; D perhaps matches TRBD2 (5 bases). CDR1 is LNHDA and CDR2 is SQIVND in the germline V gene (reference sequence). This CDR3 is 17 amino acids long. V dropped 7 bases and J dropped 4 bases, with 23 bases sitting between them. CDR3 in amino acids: CASTLARAGNSYNEQFF. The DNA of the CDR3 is TGTGCCAGTACCCTAGCCCGGGCTGGCAATTCTTACAATGAGCAGTTCTTC. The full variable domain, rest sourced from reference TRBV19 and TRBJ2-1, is DGGITQSPKYLFRKEGQNVTLSCEQNLNHDAMYWYRQDPGQGLRLIYYSQIVNDFQKGDIAEGYSVSREKKESFPLTVTSAQKNPTAFYLCASTLARAGNSYNEQFFGPGTRLTVL.

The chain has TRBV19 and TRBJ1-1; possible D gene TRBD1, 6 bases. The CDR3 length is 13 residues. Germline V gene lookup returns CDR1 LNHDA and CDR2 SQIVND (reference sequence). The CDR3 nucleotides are TGTGGGTCGGGGGCAGGGTTCGGCACTGAAGCTTTCTTT. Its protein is CGSGAGFGTEAFF.

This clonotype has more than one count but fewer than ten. Here the CDR3 DNA reads TGTGCCAGCAGCGCGTGGGACAGGCAGGCTGGCTACACCTTC. Its translation is CASSAWDRQAGYTF. V is TRBV9 and J is TRBJ1-2; 8 bases match TRBD1. The CDR3 runs to 14 residues. Trimming removed 3 bases from V and 7 bases from J; junction bases left unmatched: 8. Germline V gene sequence: CDR1 SGDLS, CDR2 YYNGEE.

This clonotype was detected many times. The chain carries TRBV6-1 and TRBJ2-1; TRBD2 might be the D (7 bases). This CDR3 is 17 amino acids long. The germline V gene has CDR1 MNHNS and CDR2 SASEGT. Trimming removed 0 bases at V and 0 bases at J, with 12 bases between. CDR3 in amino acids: CASSEAPGGSSYNEQFF. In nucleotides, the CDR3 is TGTGCCAGCAGTGAAGCGCCGGGGGGCAGCTCCTACAATGAGCAGTTCTTC.

The CDR3 reads CASRPQGYTGELFF. CDR3 in DNA: TGTGCCAGCAGGCCCCAGGGCTACACCGGGGAGCTGTTTTTT. The rearrangement joins TRBV7-9 to TRBJ2-2, with D perhaps matching TRBD1 (5 bases). The V and J ends lost 6 bases and 3 bases respectively, with 11 bases between them. From germline, CDR1 is SEHNR and CDR2 FQNEAQ (reference sequence). The CDR3 extends over 14 amino acids.

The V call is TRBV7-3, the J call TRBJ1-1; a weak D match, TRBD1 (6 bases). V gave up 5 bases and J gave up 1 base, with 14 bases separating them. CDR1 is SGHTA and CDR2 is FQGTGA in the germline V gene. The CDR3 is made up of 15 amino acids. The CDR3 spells CASSPQGGANTEAFF. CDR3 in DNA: TGTGCCAGCAGCCCGCAAGGGGGTGCGAACACTGAAGCTTTCTTT.

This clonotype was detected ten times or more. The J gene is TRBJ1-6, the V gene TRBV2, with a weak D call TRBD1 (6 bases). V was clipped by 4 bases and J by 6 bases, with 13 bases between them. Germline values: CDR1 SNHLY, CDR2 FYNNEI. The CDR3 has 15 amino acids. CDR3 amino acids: CASSVVGGPNSPLHF. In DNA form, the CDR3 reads TGTGCCAGCAGTGTAGTGGGGGGGCCTAATTCACCCCTCCACTTT.

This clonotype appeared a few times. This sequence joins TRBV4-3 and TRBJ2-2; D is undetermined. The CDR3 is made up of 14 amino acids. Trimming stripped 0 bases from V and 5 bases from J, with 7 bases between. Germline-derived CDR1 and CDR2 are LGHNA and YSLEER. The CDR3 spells CASSQDVWTGELFF. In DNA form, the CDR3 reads TGCGCCAGCAGCCAAGATGTGTGGACCGGGGAGCTGTTTTTT.

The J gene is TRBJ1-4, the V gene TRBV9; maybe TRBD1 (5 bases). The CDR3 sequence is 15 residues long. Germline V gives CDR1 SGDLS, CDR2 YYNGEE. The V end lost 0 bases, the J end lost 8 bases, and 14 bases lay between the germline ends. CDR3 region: CASSVAGQGGEKLFF. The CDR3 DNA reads TGTGCCAGCAGCGTAGCTGGGCAGGGCGGCGAAAAACTGTTTTTT.

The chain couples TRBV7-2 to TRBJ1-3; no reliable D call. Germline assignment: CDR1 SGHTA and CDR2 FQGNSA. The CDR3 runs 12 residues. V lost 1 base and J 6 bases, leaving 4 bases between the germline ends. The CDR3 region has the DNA TGTGCCAGCAGCTTAGGCCCAAACACCATATATTTT. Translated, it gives CASSLGPNTIYF. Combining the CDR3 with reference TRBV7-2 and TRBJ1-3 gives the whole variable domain GAGVSQSPSNKVTEKGKDVELRCDPISGHTALYWYRQSLGQGLEFLIYFQGNSAPDKSGLPSDRFSAERTGGSVSTLTIQRTQQEDSAVYLCASSLGPNTIYFGEGSWLTVV.

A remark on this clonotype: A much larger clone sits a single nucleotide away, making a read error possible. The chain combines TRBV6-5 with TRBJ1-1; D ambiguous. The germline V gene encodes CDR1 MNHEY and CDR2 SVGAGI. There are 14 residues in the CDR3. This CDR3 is CASSSLIGWAEVFF. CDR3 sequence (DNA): TGTGCCAGCAGTTCCCTGATAGGGTGGGCTGAAGTTTTCTTT.

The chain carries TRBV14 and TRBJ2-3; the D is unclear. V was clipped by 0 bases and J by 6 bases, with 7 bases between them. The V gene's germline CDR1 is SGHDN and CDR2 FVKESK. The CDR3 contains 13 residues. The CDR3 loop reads CASSQEGWDTQYF. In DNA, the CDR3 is TGTGCCAGCAGCCAAGAAGGGTGGGATACGCAGTATTTT.

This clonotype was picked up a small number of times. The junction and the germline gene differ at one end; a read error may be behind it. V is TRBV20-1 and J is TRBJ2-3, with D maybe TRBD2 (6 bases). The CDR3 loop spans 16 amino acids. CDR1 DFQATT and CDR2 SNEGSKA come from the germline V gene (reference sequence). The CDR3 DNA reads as TGCTGTGCTAGAGATCGACCGGGGGACCTTACAGATACGCAGTATTTT. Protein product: CCARDRPGDLTDTQYF.

CDR3 protein: CASRSSGGAWEQFF. The CDR3 DNA sequence: TGTGCCAGCAGGTCTAGCGGGGGGGCCTGGGAGCAGTTCTTC. The rearrangement joins TRBV5-6 to TRBJ2-1; 12 bases agree with TRBD2. Germline lookup yields CDR1 SGHDT and CDR2 YYEEEE. The CDR3 spans 14 residues. Losses at the gene ends were 5 bases for V and 10 bases for J; bases not matched to a gene: 7.

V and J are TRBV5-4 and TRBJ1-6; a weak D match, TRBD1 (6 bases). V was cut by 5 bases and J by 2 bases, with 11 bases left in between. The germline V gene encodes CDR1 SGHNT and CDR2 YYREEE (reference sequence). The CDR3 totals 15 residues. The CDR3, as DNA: TGTGCCAGCAGTACGGGGGCGACCTATAATTCACCCCTCCACTTT. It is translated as CASSTGATYNSPLHF.

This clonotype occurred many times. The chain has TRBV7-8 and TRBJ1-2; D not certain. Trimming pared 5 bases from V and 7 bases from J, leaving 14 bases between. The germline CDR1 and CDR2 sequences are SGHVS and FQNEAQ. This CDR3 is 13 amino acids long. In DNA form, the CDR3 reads TGTGCCAGCAGCCAACTTGGCCTTGGTGGCTACACCTTC. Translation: CASSQLGLGGYTF. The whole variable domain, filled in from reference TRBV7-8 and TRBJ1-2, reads GAGVSQSPRYKVAKRGQDVALRCDPISGHVSLFWYQQALGQGPEFLTYFQNEAQLDKSGLPSDRFFAERPEGSVSTLKIQRTQQEDSAVYLCASSQLGLGGYTFGSGTRLTVV.

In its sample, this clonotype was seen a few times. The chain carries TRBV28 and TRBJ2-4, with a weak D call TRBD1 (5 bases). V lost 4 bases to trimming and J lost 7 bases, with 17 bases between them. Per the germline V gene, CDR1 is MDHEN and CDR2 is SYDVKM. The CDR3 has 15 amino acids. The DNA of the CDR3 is TGTGCCAGCAGTTCTACCGGACACTTCTTGAACATTCAGTACTTC. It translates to CASSSTGHFLNIQYF. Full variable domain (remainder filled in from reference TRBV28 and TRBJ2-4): DVKVTQSSRYLVKRTGEKVFLECVQDMDHENMFWYRQDPGLGLRLIYFSYDVKMKEKGDIPEGYSVSREKKERFSLILESASTNQTSMYLCASSSTGHFLNIQYFGAGTRLSVL.